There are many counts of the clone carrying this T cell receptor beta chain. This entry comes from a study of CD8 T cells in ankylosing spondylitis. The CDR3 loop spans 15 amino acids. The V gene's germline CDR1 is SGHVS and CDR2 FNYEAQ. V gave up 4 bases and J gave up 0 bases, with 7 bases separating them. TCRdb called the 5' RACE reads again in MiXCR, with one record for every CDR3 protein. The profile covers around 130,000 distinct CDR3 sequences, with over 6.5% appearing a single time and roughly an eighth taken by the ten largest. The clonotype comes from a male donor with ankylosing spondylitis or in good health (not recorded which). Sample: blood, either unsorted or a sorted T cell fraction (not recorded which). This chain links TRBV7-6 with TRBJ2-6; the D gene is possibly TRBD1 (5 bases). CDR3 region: CASSSDSSGANVLTF. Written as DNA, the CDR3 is TGTGCCAGCAGCTCTGACAGCTCTGGGGCCAACGTCCTGACTTTC.